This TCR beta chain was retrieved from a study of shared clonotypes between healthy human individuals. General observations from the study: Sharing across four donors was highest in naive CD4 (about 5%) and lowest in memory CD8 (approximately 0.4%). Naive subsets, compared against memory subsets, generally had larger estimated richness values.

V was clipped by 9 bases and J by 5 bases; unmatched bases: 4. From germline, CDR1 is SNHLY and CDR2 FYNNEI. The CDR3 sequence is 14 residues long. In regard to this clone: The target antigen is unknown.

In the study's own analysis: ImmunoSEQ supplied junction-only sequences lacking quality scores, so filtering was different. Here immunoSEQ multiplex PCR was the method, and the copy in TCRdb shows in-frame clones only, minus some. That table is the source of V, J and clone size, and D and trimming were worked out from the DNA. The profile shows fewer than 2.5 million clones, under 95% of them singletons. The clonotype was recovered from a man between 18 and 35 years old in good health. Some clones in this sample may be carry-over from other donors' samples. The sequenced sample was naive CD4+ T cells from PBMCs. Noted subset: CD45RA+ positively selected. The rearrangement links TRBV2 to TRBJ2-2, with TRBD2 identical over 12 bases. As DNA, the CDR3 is TGTGCCAGAGGACTAGCGGGATCAACCGGGGAGCTGTTTTTT. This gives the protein CARGLAGSTGELFF. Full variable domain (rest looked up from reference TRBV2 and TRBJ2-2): EPEVTQTPSHQVTQMGQEVILRCVPISNHLYFYWYRQILGQKVEFLVSFYNNEISEKSEIFDDQFSVERPDGSNFTLKIRSTKLEDSAMYFCARGLAGSTGELFFGEGSRLTVL.